This is a list of T cell receptor beta chains from one sample in a study of shared clonotypes between healthy human individuals. Only in-frame clones appear in the TCRdb table, and some are missing; sequencing was by immunoSEQ multiplex PCR. The sample has around 2,000,000 clones, about 94% seen once. The sequenced sample consisted of naive CD8+ T cells sorted from blood. Receptor source: a man between 18 and 29 years old in good health. Each CDR3 is given with its conserved first and last residue. A D gene is named only where the DNA matches it firmly. Size is stated for part of the rows, as once, few or many counts, or as a class when the clone is expanded.

TRBJ2-2,NA,TRBV9,NA,CASSEKGDTGELFF,TGTGCCAGCAGTGAGAAAGGGGACACCGGGGAGCTGTTTTTT
TRBJ2-7,NA,TRBV11-2,NA,CASSLKMKYEQYF,TGTGCCAGCAGCTTAAAAATGAAATACGAGCAGTACTTC
TRBJ2-1,once,TRBV29-1,NA,CSVEGENYNEQFF,TGCAGCGTTGAAGGCGAGAACTACAATGAGCAGTTCTTC
TRBJ2-1,NA,TRBV4-1,NA,CASSQDPSSDEQFF,TGCGCCAGCAGCCAAGATCCTTCCAGCGATGAGCAGTTCTTC
TRBJ2-3,NA,TRBV11-2,NA,CASSSGGGANTDTQYF,TGTGCCAGCAGCTCTGGAGGGGGGGCGAACACAGATACGCAGTATTTT
TRBJ2-1,NA,TRBV9,TRBD2,CASSAGAGGPGDEQFF,TGTGCCAGCAGCGCCGGGGCGGGAGGGCCTGGCGATGAGCAGTTCTTC
TRBJ2-1,NA,TRBV28,TRBD1,CASSLQGSYNEQFF,TGTGCCAGCAGCTTACAGGGGTCCTACAATGAGCAGTTCTTC
TRBJ1-1,NA,TRBV7-8,NA,CASSTARGDTEAFF,TGTGCCAGCAGCACCGCGAGAGGGGACACTGAAGCTTTCTTT
TRBJ1-6,NA,TRBV28,NA,CASSLSGGVSPLHF,TGTGCCAGCAGTTTATCAGGTGGGGTATCACCCCTCCACTTT
TRBJ2-5,NA,TRBV27,TRBD2,CASSFFGGQETQYF,TGTGCCAGCAGTTTTTTCGGGGGGCAAGAGACCCAGTACTTC
TRBJ2-2,NA,TRBV6-5,NA,CASSYGDGELFF,TGTGCCAGCAGTTACGGTGACGGGGAGCTGTTTTTT
TRBJ2-7,NA,TRBV30,TRBD2,CARQGLAGVGEQYF,TGTGCCAGACAAGGACTAGCGGGAGTGGGTGAGCAGTACTTC
TRBJ2-5,NA,TRBV6-5,NA,CASRGGVRETQYF,TGTGCCAGCAGAGGAGGGGTGAGGGAGACCCAGTACTTC
TRBJ2-7,once,TRBV5-6,NA,CASSLDREWTYEQYF,TGTGCCAGCAGCTTGGATCGCGAGTGGACCTACGAGCAGTACTTC
TRBJ1-1,NA,TRBV27,NA,CASSLWGDTEAFF,TGTGCCAGCAGTTTGTGGGGGGACACTGAAGCTTTCTTT
TRBJ1-4,NA,TRBV6-5,NA,CASSYLTTDTNEKLFF,TGTGCCAGCAGTTACCTAACGACAGATACTAATGAAAAACTGTTTTTT
TRBJ2-7,few,TRBV4-1,TRBD1,CASSPRDSSYEQYF,TGCGCCAGCAGCCCCCGGGACAGCTCCTACGAGCAGTACTTC
TRBJ2-5,NA,TRBV7-9,NA,CASSLAGGGPRETQYF,TGTGCCAGCAGCCTCGCCGGAGGGGGCCCCAGGGAGACCCAGTACTTC
TRBJ2-7,NA,TRBV7-9,TRBD1,CASSLTGVFSYEQYF,TGTGCCAGCAGCCTCACAGGGGTTTTCTCCTACGAGCAGTACTTC
TRBJ2-1,NA,TRBV4-3,NA,CASSQDLLGENNEQFF,TGCGCCAGCAGCCAAGATCTGCTAGGGGAGAACAATGAGCAGTTCTTC
TRBJ2-4,once,TRBV19,NA,CASQGIQDKNIQYF,TGTGCCAGTCAGGGGATTCAAGACAAAAACATTCAGTACTTC
TRBJ1-1,NA,TRBV4-1,NA,CASSQVGQSLEYGDTEAFF,TGCGCCAGCAGCCAAGTCGGCCAGTCGCTCGAGTATGGGGACACTGAAGCTTTCTTT
TRBJ2-1,NA,TRBV18,TRBD2,CASSPIAGDYNEQFF,TGTGCCAGCTCACCCATAGCGGGAGACTACAATGAGCAGTTCTTC
TRBJ2-5,NA,TRBV30,TRBD1,CAWSPLDWDRWGETQYF,TGTGCCTGGAGCCCGCTTGATTGGGACAGATGGGGAGAGACCCAGTACTTC
TRBJ2-7,NA,TRBV27,TRBD2,CASSLSGRNYEQYF,TGTGCCAGCAGTTTAAGCGGGAGAAACTACGAGCAGTACTTC
TRBJ2-3,NA,TRBV7-2,NA,CASSLGQGRFGTDTQYF,TGTGCCAGCAGCTTAGGTCAGGGCCGTTTTGGCACAGATACGCAGTATTTT
TRBJ1-1,NA,TRBV30,NA,CAWRIPWGAFF,TGTGCCTGGAGAATACCCTGGGGAGCTTTCTTT